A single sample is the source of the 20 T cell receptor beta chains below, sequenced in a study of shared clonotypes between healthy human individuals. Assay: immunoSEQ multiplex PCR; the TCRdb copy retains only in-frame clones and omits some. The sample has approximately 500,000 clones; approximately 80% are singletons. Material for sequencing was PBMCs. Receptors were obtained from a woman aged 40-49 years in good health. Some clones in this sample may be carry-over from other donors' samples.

The CDR3 loop is CASSSYGYTGELFF. The CDR3 DNA sequence: TGTGCCAGCTCAAGTTACGGGTACACCGGGGAGCTGTTTTTT. The chain uses TRBV18 and TRBJ2-2; D not resolved. Germline CDR1 is KGHSH and CDR2 is LQKENI. The ends were cut back, 5 bases at V and 3 bases at J, with 10 bases in the middle. The CDR3 is 14 amino acids.

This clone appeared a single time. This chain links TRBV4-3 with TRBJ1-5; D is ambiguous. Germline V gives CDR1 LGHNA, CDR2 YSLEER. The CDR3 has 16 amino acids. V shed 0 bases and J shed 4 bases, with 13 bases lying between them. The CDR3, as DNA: TGCGCCAGCAGCCAAGATTTGTCCAGGCAGAATCAGCCCCAGCATTTT. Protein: CASSQDLSRQNQPQHF.

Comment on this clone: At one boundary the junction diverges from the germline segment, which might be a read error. In DNA form, the CDR3 reads TGTGCCAGCAGTCGAGCCCTTAGCGGGGTAAACACAGGTACGCAGTATTTT. Its translation: CASSRALSGVNTGTQYF. This chain connects TRBV4-2 to TRBJ2-3; 8 bases fit TRBD2. The CDR3 sequence is 17 residues long. Germline lookup yields CDR1 LGHNA and CDR2 YNFKEQ.

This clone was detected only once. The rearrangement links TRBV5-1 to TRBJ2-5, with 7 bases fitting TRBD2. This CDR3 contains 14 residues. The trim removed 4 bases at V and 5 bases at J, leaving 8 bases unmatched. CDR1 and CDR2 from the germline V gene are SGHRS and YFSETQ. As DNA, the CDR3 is TGCGCCAGCAGCCCGGTGGGGGGGGAGGAGACCCAGTACTTC. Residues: CASSPVGGEETQYF. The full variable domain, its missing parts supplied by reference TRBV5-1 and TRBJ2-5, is KAGVTQTPRYLIKTRGQQVTLSCSPISGHRSVSWYQQTPGQGLQFLFEYFSETQRNKGNFPGRFSGRQFSNSRSEMNVSTLELGDSALYLCASSPVGGEETQYFGPGTRLLVL.

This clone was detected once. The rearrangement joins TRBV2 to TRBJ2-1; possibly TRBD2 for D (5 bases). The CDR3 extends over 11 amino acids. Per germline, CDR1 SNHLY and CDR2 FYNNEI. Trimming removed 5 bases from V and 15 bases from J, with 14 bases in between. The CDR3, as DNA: TGTGCCAGCAGTCTAGTGGAGGTGGGGTTCTTC. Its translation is CASSLVEVGFF.

The CDR3 protein is CASSPTRSGETQYF. CDR3 DNA: TGTGCCAGCAGCCCGACTAGATCCGGGGAGACCCAGTACTTC. The chain carries TRBV7-9 and TRBJ2-5; possible D gene TRBD2, 6 bases. Germline lookup yields CDR1 SEHNR and CDR2 FQNEAQ (reference sequence). Trimming pared 5 bases from V and 5 bases from J, leaving 15 bases between. The CDR3 spans 14 residues.

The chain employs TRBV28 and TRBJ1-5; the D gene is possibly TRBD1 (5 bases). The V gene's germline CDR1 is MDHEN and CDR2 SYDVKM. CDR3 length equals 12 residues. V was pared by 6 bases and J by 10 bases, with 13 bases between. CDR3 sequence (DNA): TGTGCCAGCAGGTTGGGGACGAGCCCCCAGCATTTT. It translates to CASRLGTSPQHF. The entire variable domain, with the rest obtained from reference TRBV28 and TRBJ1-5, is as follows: DVKVTQSSRYLVKRTGEKVFLECVQDMDHENMFWYRQDPGLGLRLIYFSYDVKMKEKGDIPEGYSVSREKKERFSLILESASTNQTSMYLCASRLGTSPQHFGDGTRLSIL.

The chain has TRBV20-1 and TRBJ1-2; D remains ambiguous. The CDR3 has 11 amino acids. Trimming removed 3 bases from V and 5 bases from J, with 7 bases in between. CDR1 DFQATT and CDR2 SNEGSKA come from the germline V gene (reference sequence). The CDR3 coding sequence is TGCAGTGCTAGGACATTGTATGGCTACACCTTC. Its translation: CSARTLYGYTF.

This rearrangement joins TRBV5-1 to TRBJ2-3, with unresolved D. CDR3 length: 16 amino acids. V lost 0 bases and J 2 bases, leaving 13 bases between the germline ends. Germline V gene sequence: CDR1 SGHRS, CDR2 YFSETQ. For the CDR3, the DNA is TGCGCCAGCAGCTTGGACACCTCGTCCCCCACAGATACGCAGTATTTT. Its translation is CASSLDTSSPTDTQYF.

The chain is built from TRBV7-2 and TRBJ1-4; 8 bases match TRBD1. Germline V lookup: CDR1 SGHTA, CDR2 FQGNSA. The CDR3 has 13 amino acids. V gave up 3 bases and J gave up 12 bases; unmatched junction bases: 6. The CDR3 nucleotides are TGTGCCAGCAGCTTCACCCAGGGGGCTGAACTGTTTTTT. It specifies CASSFTQGAELFF.

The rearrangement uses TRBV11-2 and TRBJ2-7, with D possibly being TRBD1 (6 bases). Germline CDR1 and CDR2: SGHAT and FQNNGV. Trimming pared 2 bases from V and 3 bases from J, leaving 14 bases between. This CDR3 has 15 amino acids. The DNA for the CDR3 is TGTGCCAGCAGCTTACTAGACAGGTATTACTACGAGCAGTACTTC. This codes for CASSLLDRYYYEQYF.

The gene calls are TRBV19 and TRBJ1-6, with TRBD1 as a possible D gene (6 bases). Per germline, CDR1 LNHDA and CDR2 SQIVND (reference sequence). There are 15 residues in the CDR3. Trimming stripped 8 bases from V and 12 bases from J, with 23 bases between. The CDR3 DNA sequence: TGTGCCAGTCGTCCTACGAGCTTACAGGGAAGACCCCTCCACTTT. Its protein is CASRPTSLQGRPLHF.

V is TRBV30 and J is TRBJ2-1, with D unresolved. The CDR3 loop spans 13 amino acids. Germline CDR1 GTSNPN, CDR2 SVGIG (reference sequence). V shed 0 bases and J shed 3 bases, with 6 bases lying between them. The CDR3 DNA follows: TGTGCCTGGAGTGTGGAACTCTACAATGAGCAGTTCTTC. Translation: CAWSVELYNEQFF.

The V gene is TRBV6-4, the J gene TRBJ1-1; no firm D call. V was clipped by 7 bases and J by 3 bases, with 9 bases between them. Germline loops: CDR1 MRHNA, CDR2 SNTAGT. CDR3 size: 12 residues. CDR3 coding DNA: TGTGCCAGCAACCTGGATGACACTGAAGCTTTCTTT. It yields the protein CASNLDDTEAFF.

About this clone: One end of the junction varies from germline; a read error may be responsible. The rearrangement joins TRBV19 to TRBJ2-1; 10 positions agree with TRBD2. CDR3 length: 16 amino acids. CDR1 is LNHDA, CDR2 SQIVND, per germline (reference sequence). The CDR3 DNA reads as TGTGCCAGTAGGGAACCTAGCGGGGGCTCCTATAATGAGCAGTTCTTC. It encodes CASREPSGGSYNEQFF.

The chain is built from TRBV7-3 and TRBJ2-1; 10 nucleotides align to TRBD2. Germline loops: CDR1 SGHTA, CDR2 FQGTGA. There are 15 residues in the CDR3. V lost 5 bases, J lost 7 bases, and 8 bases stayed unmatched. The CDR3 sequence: CASSIRLAGRNEQFF. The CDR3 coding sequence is TGTGCCAGCAGCATCCGACTAGCGGGTAGGAATGAGCAGTTCTTC.

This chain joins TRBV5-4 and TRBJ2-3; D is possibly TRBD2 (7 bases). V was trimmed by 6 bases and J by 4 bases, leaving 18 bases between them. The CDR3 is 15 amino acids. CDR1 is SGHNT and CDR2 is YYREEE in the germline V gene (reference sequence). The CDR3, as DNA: TGTGCCAGCAACCCTCCGGGGGGCAGCGCAGATACGCAGTATTTT. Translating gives CASNPPGGSADTQYF.

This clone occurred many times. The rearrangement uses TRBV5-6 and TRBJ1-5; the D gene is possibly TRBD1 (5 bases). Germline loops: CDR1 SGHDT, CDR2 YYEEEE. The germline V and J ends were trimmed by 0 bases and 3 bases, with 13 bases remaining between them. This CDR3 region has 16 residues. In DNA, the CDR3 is TGTGCCAGCAGCTTGGATGGGGGATCGATCAATCAGCCCCAGCATTTT. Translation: CASSLDGGSINQPQHF.

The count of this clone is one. This CDR3 is CASSLEGGLNTGELFF. In DNA, the CDR3 is TGCGCCAGCAGCTTGGAGGGTGGACTAAACACCGGGGAGCTGTTTTTT. The chain uses TRBV5-1 and TRBJ2-2; D might be TRBD2 (6 bases). CDR1 is SGHRS and CDR2 is YFSETQ in the germline V gene. V was clipped by 0 bases and J by 2 bases, with 11 bases between them. CDR3 length equals 16 residues. The entire variable domain, with the rest obtained from reference TRBV5-1 and TRBJ2-2, is as follows: KAGVTQTPRYLIKTRGQQVTLSCSPISGHRSVSWYQQTPGQGLQFLFEYFSETQRNKGNFPGRFSGRQFSNSRSEMNVSTLELGDSALYLCASSLEGGLNTGELFFGEGSRLTVL.

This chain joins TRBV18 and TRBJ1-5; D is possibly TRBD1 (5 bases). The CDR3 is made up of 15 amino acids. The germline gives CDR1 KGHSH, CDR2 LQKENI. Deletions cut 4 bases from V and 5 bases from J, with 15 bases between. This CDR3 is CASSRTSGLDQPQHF. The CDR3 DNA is TGTGCCAGCTCACGAACCTCGGGACTTGATCAGCCCCAGCATTTT.